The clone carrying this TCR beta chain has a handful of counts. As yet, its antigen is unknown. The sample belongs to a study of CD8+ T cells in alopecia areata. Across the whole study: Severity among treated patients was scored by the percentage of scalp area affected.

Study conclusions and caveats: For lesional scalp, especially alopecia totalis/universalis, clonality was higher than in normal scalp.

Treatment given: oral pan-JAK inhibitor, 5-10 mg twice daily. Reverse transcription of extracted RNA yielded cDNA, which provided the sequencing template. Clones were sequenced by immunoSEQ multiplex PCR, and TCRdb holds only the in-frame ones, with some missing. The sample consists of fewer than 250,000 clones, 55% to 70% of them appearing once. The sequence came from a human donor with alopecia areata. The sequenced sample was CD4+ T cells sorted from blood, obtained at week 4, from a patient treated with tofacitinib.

The CDR3 DNA reads as TGCGCCAGCAGCTTGGTGGCAGGGGCCTACGAGCAGTACTTC. Its translation is CASSLVAGAYEQYF. The chain uses TRBV5-1 and TRBJ2-7, with D perhaps matching TRBD1 (6 bases). This CDR3 is 14 amino acids long. CDR1 SGHRS and CDR2 YFSETQ come from the germline V gene. V was cut by 0 bases and J by 2 bases, with 9 bases left in between.